The source of this TCR beta chain is a study of spatial heterogeneity in lung cancer. Overall study: Mean representation of each unique TCR and UMI combination in the raw reads exceeded ten occurrences.

Germline values: CDR1 LNHDA, CDR2 SQIVND (reference sequence). V lost 1 base, J lost 9 bases, and 10 bases lay in between. The CDR3 runs to 13 residues. Study-wide points: Whereas they appeared in blood less at follow-up, ubiquitous expanded tumor TCRs appeared there more at resection.

Every TCR cDNA molecule carried a tag that served as a unique molecular identifier. From the 5' RACE reads, TCRdb called clonotypes with MiXCR, one entry per CDR3 protein. The sample yields fewer than 25,000 distinct CDR3 sequences, 3% to 3.5% seen once. Time point: sample taken at primary tumor resection. A total of some 70 untreated early-stage non-small cell lung cancer patients served as donors. This clonotype was picked up many times. Its antigen is as yet unknown. Sequencing was performed on PBMCs, taken at surgery. The receptor was derived from a female donor with early-stage non-small cell lung cancer. The rearrangement links TRBV19 to TRBJ2-1; D gene ambiguous. CDR3 DNA sequence: TGTGCCAGTAGTATAGTTAGCCCTAGTGAGCAGTTCTTC. This gives the protein CASSIVSPSEQFF. The full variable domain, in which reference TRBV19 and TRBJ2-1 provide the parts outside the CDR3, is DGGITQSPKYLFRKEGQNVTLSCEQNLNHDAMYWYRQDPGQGLRLIYYSQIVNDFQKGDIAEGYSVSREKKESFPLTVTSAQKNPTAFYLCASSIVSPSEQFFGPGTRLTVL.